The rows below give T cell receptor delta chains drawn from one sample of a study of gamma-delta T cells after stem cell transplantation. TCRdb re-analyzed the RT-PCR reads via CATT. The sample lists about 1,600 delta-chain clones, around 50% occurring once. Specimen: gamma-delta T cells. The receptor source for this set is a human donor. It is not recorded whose cells these are; they may come from a transplant donor. CDR3s include the opening cysteine and the closing phenylalanine or tryptophan. The D gene is left open where the match is weak. A clone size is listed for some rows: how often the clone was seen (once, few, many), or a class if it is expanded.

clone size | CDR3 length | J gene | V gene | D gene | CDR3 DNA | CDR3 protein
large | 16 | TRDJ1 | TRDV2 | TRDD3 | TGTGCCTGTGACACCGTCGGTGGGGGATACGCCGATAAACTCATCTTT | CACDTVGGGYADKLIF
- | 14 | TRDJ1 | TRDV2 | TRDD3 | TGTGCCTGTGACACGGTGGGGGAGGGCCATAAACTCATCTTT | CACDTVGEGHKLIF
- | 18 | TRDJ1 | TRDV2 | TRDD3 | TGTGCCTGTGACACCGTGGCTGGGGGATACGCACAAACCGATAAACTCATCTTT | CACDTVAGGYAQTDKLIF
few | 19 | TRDJ3 | TRDV2 | TRDD3 | TGTGCCTGTGACACCTCCTGGGGGATCAGCTCCTGGGACACCCGACAGATGTTTTTC | CACDTSWGISSWDTRQMFF
large | 16 | TRDJ1 | TRDV2 | TRDD3 | TGTGCCTGTGACTCTTTGCTGGGGGATAACACCGATAAACTCATCTTT | CACDSLLGDNTDKLIF
- | 17 | TRDJ1 | TRDV2 | - | TGTGCCTGTGACACCGTCGGTCCCCGGGGGACCCGGGATAAACTCATCTTT | CACDTVGPRGTRDKLIF
- | 15 | TRDJ1 | TRDV2 | - | TGTGCCTGTGACACCTTAACGGGTATCACCGATAAACTCATCTTT | CACDTLTGITDKLIF
- | 18 | TRDJ1 | TRDV2 | TRDD3 | TGTGCCTGTGACTCCGCGGATCCGGGGGATCCGTACACCGATAAACTCATCTTT | CACDSADPGDPYTDKLIF
large | 17 | TRDJ1 | TRDV2 | TRDD3 | TGTGCCTGTGACACCCTCACTGGGGGGTCCCTTACCGATAAACTCATCTTT | CACDTLTGGSLTDKLIF
- | 16 | TRDJ1 | TRDV2 | TRDD3 | TGTGCCTGTGACACCCTGGGGGATACCGGGACCGATAAACTCATCTTT | CACDTLGDTGTDKLIF
few | 15 | TRDJ1 | TRDV2 | - | TGTGCCTGTGACACGCTGGGGATCAACACCGATAAACTCATCTTT | CACDTLGINTDKLIF
large | 17 | TRDJ1 | TRDV2 | - | TGTGCCTGTGACCTGGTGGCGCCGAAACCTCTTACCGATAAACTCATCTTT | CACDLVAPKPLTDKLIF
- | 19 | TRDJ3 | TRDV2 | TRDD3 | TGTGCCTGTGACCGAGTACTGGGGAATGTCTCCTGGGACACCCGACAGATGTTTTTC | CACDRVLGNVSWDTRQMFF
few | 15 | TRDJ1 | TRDV2 | TRDD3 | TGTGCCTGTGACCCGCTATGGGGGGATAGGGATAAACTCATCTTT | CACDPLWGDRDKLIF
hyperexpanded | 16 | TRDJ1 | TRDV2 | TRDD3 | TGTGCCTGTGACACGATGGGGGATACGAGACCCGATAAACTCATCTTT | CACDTMGDTRPDKLIF
- | 15 | TRDJ1 | TRDV2 | - | TGTGCCTGTGACCTCACTGGGATTGGGTCCCACGAACTCATCTTT | CACDLTGIGSHELIF
- | 19 | TRDJ1 | TRDV2 | TRDD3 | TGTGCCTGTGACACCGTCGGGGGGGATACGTATCGGGACACCGATAAACTCATCTTT | CACDTVGGDTYRDTDKLIF
few | 15 | TRDJ1 | TRDV2 | TRDD3 | TGTGCCTGTGATATACTGGGGGAACACACCGATAAACTCATCTTT | CACDILGEHTDKLIF
- | 22 | TRDJ1 | TRDV2 | TRDD3 | TGTGCCTGTGACACCGTTGGTGTCTGGGGGATACCAAGCTCATACGACACCGATAAACTCATCTTT | CACDTVGVWGIPSSYDTDKLIF
few | 14 | TRDJ1 | TRDV2 | TRDD3 | TGTGCCTGTGTAAGCCTGGGGGACACCGATAAACTCATCTTT | CACVSLGDTDKLIF
- | 17 | TRDJ1 | TRDV2 | TRDD3 | TGTGCCTGTGATCTGGTAGGGGATACGCGAGGAATTGATAAACTCATCTTT | CACDLVGDTRGIDKLIF
- | 15 | TRDJ1 | TRDV2 | TRDD3 | TGTGCCTGTGACACCGTTGGGGGACGGACCGATAAACTCATCTTT | CACDTVGGRTDKLIF
- | 20 | TRDJ1 | TRDV2 | TRDD3 | TGTGCCTGTGACACTCTAGTCTCGGGGGATACCGCGGGGGGCACCGATAAACTCATCTTT | CACDTLVSGDTAGGTDKLIF
large | 15 | TRDJ1 | TRDV2 | TRDD3 | TGTGCCTGTGACTTGGTGGGGGACAACACCGATAAACTCATCTTT | CACDLVGDNTDKLIF
large | 17 | TRDJ1 | TRDV2 | TRDD3 | TGTGCCTGTGACTCACTACTGGGGGATAAGTACACCGATAAACTCATCTTT | CACDSLLGDKYTDKLIF
- | 13 | TRDJ1 | TRDV2 | - | TGTGCCTGTGACTCAATTAGTGCCGATAAACTCATCTTT | CACDSISADKLIF
- | 17 | TRDJ2 | TRDV2 | TRDD3 | TGTGCCTGTGATCCATTACTGGGGGCCACTTTGACAGCACAACTCTTCTTT | CACDPLLGATLTAQLFF
- | 18 | TRDJ1 | TRDV2 | - | TGTGCCTGTGACACCGTTCTGAAGCAAAGGGTCGACACCGATAAACTCATCTTT | CACDTVLKQRVDTDKLIF
few | 15 | TRDJ1 | TRDV2 | TRDD3 | TGTGCCTGTGACAGGATGGGGGATACCACCGATAAACTCATCTTT | CACDRMGDTTDKLIF
few | 22 | TRDJ3 | TRDV2 | TRDD3 | TGTGCCTGTGATACAATGGGGGATTCTTCGCTGGGGGTTACCTGGGACACCCGACAGATGTTTTTC | CACDTMGDSSLGVTWDTRQMFF
large | 19 | TRDJ1 | TRDV2 | TRDD3 | TGTGCCTGTGACTCCATGCTTGTACTGGGGGATACCCACACCGATAAACTCATCTTT | CACDSMLVLGDTHTDKLIF
- | 22 | TRDJ3 | TRDV2 | TRDD3 | TGCGCCTGTGACACGATTTTACTGGGGGATACGGTAAGCTCCTGGGACACCCGACAGATGTTTTTC | CACDTILLGDTVSSWDTRQMFF
- | 14 | TRDJ1 | TRDV2 | - | TGTGCCTGTGACGAAGTAGGGCCCGGTCACAAACTCATCTTT | CACDEVGPGHKLIF
- | 19 | TRDJ1 | TRDV2 | - | TGTGCCTGTGACACTCTGGACCCTTCTCTTACCATCAACACCGATAAACTCATCTTT | CACDTLDPSLTINTDKLIF
large | 15 | TRDJ1 | TRDV2 | TRDD3 | TGTGCCTGTGACATACTGGGGGATACCAGGGATAAACTCATCTTT | CACDILGDTRDKLIF
few | 15 | TRDJ1 | TRDV2 | TRDD3 | TGTGCCTGTGACGTACTGGGGGATACCACCGATAAACTCATCTTT | CACDVLGDTTDKLIF
- | 14 | TRDJ1 | TRDV2 | TRDD3 | TGTGCCTGTCTCCCGCTGGGGGACACCCATAAACTCATCTTT | CACLPLGDTHKLIF
large | 14 | TRDJ1 | TRDV2 | - | TGTGCCTGTGACACACTACTGTACACCGATAAACTCATCTTT | CACDTLLYTDKLIF
few | 17 | TRDJ1 | TRDV2 | TRDD3 | TGTGCCTGTGTCCCACTGGGGGTTCGAGGGAACACCGATAAACTCATCTTT | CACVPLGVRGNTDKLIF
- | 15 | TRDJ1 | TRDV2 | TRDD3 | TGTGCCTGTGACACGCTGGGGGGTTACACCGATAAACTCATCTTT | CACDTLGGYTDKLIF
- | 20 | TRDJ1 | TRDV2 | TRDD3 | TGCGCCTGTGACCCCCTCCTGGGGGATACTGGTGGGCCCAAGACCGATAAACTCATCTTT | CACDPLLGDTGGPKTDKLIF
- | 17 | TRDJ1 | TRDV2 | TRDD3 | TGTGCCTGTGACATGGTTACTGGGGGCCGGTACACCGATAAACTCATCTTT | CACDMVTGGRYTDKLIF
- | 19 | TRDJ3 | TRDV2 | TRDD3 | TGTGCCTGTGATCTAGCTGGGGGGATTAGCTCCTGGGACACCCGACAGATGTTTTTC | CACDLAGGISSWDTRQMFF
few | 15 | TRDJ1 | TRDV2 | - | TGTGCCTGTGACCCGTGGGGACAGTACACCGATAAACTCATCTTT | CACDPWGQYTDKLIF
- | 17 | TRDJ1 | TRDV2 | TRDD3 | TGTGCCTGTGACAGTGTGGGAGGGGGATACGACACCGATAAACTCATCTTT | CACDSVGGGYDTDKLIF
- | 18 | TRDJ1 | TRDV2 | - | TGTGCCTGTGACACCGTAGAATTTGCTGGGGCGCACACCGATAAACTCATCTTT | CACDTVEFAGAHTDKLIF
large | 14 | TRDJ1 | TRDV2 | - | TGTGCCTGTGACACGTGGGGAAACACCGATAAACTCATCTTT | CACDTWGNTDKLIF
few | 16 | TRDJ1 | TRDV2 | - | TGTGCCTGTGACACCGCATTCACTGGGAGGACCGATAAACTCATCTTT | CACDTAFTGRTDKLIF
large | 20 | TRDJ1 | TRDV2 | TRDD3 | TGTGCCTGTGACACGTTGACTGGGGGATACGCAGGCCTCAACACCGATAAACTCATCTTT | CACDTLTGGYAGLNTDKLIF
- | 19 | TRDJ1 | TRDV2 | TRDD3 | TGTGCCTGTGACAGACTGGGGGATTTGAATCTCAAGAGCAGCGATAAACTCATCTTT | CACDRLGDLNLKSSDKLIF
- | 18 | TRDJ1 | TRDV2 | TRDD3 | TGTGCCTGTGACACCGCGGATGTGCCTGGGGGCTCTAGCGGTAAACTCATCTTT | CACDTADVPGGSSGKLIF
- | 20 | TRDJ1 | TRDV2 | TRDD3 | TGTGCCTGTGACACCATACTGGGGGATAGGCTCGCTCGTTTTTGGGATAAACTCATCTTT | CACDTILGDRLARFWDKLIF
- | 18 | TRDJ1 | TRDV2 | TRDD3 | TGTGCCTGTGACACCGCAAACGGGGGATATAGATACACCGATAAACTCATCTTT | CACDTANGGYRYTDKLIF
- | 14 | TRDJ1 | TRDV2 | TRDD3 | TGTGCCTGTGACCCTCTACTGGGGGATACGGAACTCATCTTT | CACDPLLGDTELIF
large | 15 | TRDJ1 | TRDV2 | TRDD3 | TGTGCCTGTGACACCGTAGGGGGATACTCGTTTGGACTCATCTTT | CACDTVGGYSFGLIF
- | 15 | TRDJ1 | TRDV2 | TRDD3 | TGTGCCTGTGACGTGCTGGGGGATATGACCGATAAACTCATCTTT | CACDVLGDMTDKLIF
- | 14 | TRDJ1 | TRDV2 | TRDD3 | TGTGCCTGTGACCCACTGGGGGATACCCATAAACTCATCTTT | CACDPLGDTHKLIF
- | 15 | TRDJ1 | TRDV2 | - | TGTGCCTGTGACTCCCTTGGGCTGGGCACCGATAAACTCATCTTT | CACDSLGLGTDKLIF
large | 15 | TRDJ1 | TRDV2 | - | TGTGCCTGTGACATCGTCGGGGCGTACACCGATAAACTCATCTTT | CACDIVGAYTDKLIF